These T cell receptor beta chains were read from a single sample in a study of T cell responses to AZD1222 COVID-19 vaccine. Some clones are missing from TCRdb's copy, which holds only in-frame ones; the method was immunoSEQ multiplex PCR. In the table there are about 130,000 clones, approximately 89% of which are singletons. Material: peripheral blood, obtained 28 days after the second AZD1222 dose. These receptors were obtained from an adult who received the AZD1222 COVID-19 vaccine. The CDR3 runs from the conserved cysteine through the conserved F or W. Each record gives: V gene, J gene, CDR3 protein.

>TRBV4-1|TRBJ2-7
CASSQVGGHEQYF
>TRBV19|TRBJ1-1
CASSIPRRTEAFF
>TRBV5-1|TRBJ2-7
CASSRDGDYEQYF
>TRBV5-1|TRBJ1-3
CASSLKRGTGHSGNTIYF
>TRBV6-1|TRBJ1-4
CASSEFDRELNEKLFF
>TRBV3-1/TRBV3-2|TRBJ2-2
CASSRGGHTGELFF
>TRBV10-3|TRBJ2-2
CAISGLAGTGELFF
>TRBV12-3/TRBV12-4|TRBJ2-7
CASSYRERGEQYF
>TRBV7-3|TRBJ2-2
CASSSAGGPNTGELFF
>TRBV6-5|TRBJ2-7
CASSQSYEQYF
>TRBV18|TRBJ1-6
CASSVTGELNSPLHF
>TRBV15|TRBJ1-5
CATSRGQGDQPQHF
>TRBV3-1/TRBV3-2|TRBJ1-6
CASRLQGAGSPLHF
>TRBV10-1|TRBJ1-1
CASARTGGAEAFF
>TRBV5-1|TRBJ2-5
CASSLLATGETQYF
>TRBV14|TRBJ2-2
CASSQMGLRTGELFF
>TRBV6-2/TRBV6-3|TRBJ1-5
CASSWGGPQHF